This T cell receptor (beta chain) was documented in a study of cytotoxic CD8 clonotypes in ibrutinib-treated CLL. Broader study findings: Shared public clonotypes were rare, and on treatment they either got smaller or stayed the same. Ibrutinib response saw clonality rise, and progression saw it return toward baseline.

Method: immunoSEQ multiplex PCR; TCRdb's copy keeps in-frame clones and lacks some. Counted here are 90,000 to 100,000 clones, almost 80% occurring once; the ten biggest clones make up around 30%. The CDR3 length is 17 residues. Germline values: CDR1 SGDLS, CDR2 YYNGEE. The V end lost 3 bases, the J end lost 2 bases, and 20 bases lay between the germline ends. Details on this clone: Its antigen is unidentified.

With cryopreserved PBMCs as the source, roughly 2 micrograms of genomic DNA went to TCR beta libraries. The TCR sequence derives from a human donor with chronic lymphocytic leukemia. V usage is TRBV9 and J usage is TRBJ1-2; D might be TRBD1 (5 bases). This specimen consisted of PBMCs, obtained after 12 months of ibrutinib treatment. The CDR3 sequence: CASSDRDRHLSNYGYTF. The CDR3 nucleotides are TGTGCCAGCAGCGACCGGGACCGACACCTATCGAACTATGGCTACACCTTC.